The rows below give T cell receptor beta chains drawn from one sample of a study of blood T cells in healthy people across ages. MiXCR, run by TCRdb on the 5' RACE reads, gives a single entry per CDR3 protein. This sample has some 760,000 distinct CDR3 sequences; 20% to 25% occur once, and the top ten carry 9.4%. The same sample was also studied in work on T cells of mothers and their children.

The sequenced material came from blood. The origin of the receptors is a boy aged 10-17 years in good health. Each CDR3 is given with its conserved first and last residue. The order of the fields is CDR3 protein, J gene, V gene.

CDR3 protein: CSILAGQETQYF
J gene: TRBJ2-5
V gene: TRBV29-1

CDR3 protein: CASSWTGDSNEKLFF
J gene: TRBJ1-4
V gene: TRBV13

CDR3 protein: CASSESTGGPFGYTF
J gene: TRBJ1-2
V gene: TRBV27

CDR3 protein: CATSDRGPSTDTQYF
J gene: TRBJ2-3
V gene: TRBV24-1

CDR3 protein: CASSSQRESFNEQFF
J gene: TRBJ2-1
V gene: TRBV5-1

CDR3 protein: CASSYSGHNQPQHF
J gene: TRBJ1-5
V gene: TRBV6-5

CDR3 protein: CASSLRQGGNGNTIYF
J gene: TRBJ1-3
V gene: TRBV28

CDR3 protein: CASSLRLAGPYEQYF
J gene: TRBJ2-7
V gene: TRBV7-2

CDR3 protein: CASSPERGTFYEQYF
J gene: TRBJ2-7
V gene: TRBV2

CDR3 protein: CASSDRGPNQPQHF
J gene: TRBJ1-5
V gene: TRBV21-1

CDR3 protein: CASSSASDRVGEQYF
J gene: TRBJ2-5
V gene: TRBV13

CDR3 protein: CASSLGLAGFLDEQFF
J gene: .
V gene: TRBV5-1

CDR3 protein: CASSLMSGYETQYF
J gene: TRBJ2-5
V gene: TRBV27

CDR3 protein: CATGTQETQYF
J gene: TRBJ2-5
V gene: TRBV10-3

CDR3 protein: CASSLAGRNYNEQFF
J gene: TRBJ2-1
V gene: TRBV7-9

CDR3 protein: CAIRPGRGIHYGYTF
J gene: TRBJ1-2
V gene: TRBV10-3

CDR3 protein: CASSYEAGTNTDTQYF
J gene: TRBJ2-3
V gene: TRBV6-2/TRBV6-3

CDR3 protein: CASSLPLTGGTDTQYF
J gene: TRBJ2-3
V gene: TRBV7-9

CDR3 protein: CASSMDPTTQFF
J gene: TRBJ2-1
V gene: TRBV5-6

CDR3 protein: CASSFFLAGGGNEQFF
J gene: TRBJ2-1
V gene: TRBV11-2

CDR3 protein: CASGRTSGNQETQYF
J gene: TRBJ2-5
V gene: TRBV7-2

CDR3 protein: CSAREGTGTAYEQYF
J gene: TRBJ2-7
V gene: TRBV20-1

CDR3 protein: CASSLAPDETQYF
J gene: TRBJ2-5
V gene: TRBV11-3

CDR3 protein: CSVSGLAGGKTGELFF
J gene: TRBJ2-2
V gene: TRBV29-1

CDR3 protein: CASSPWSGQDYGYTF
J gene: TRBJ1-2
V gene: TRBV5-1

CDR3 protein: CSGRGQGQETQYF
J gene: TRBJ2-5
V gene: TRBV29-1

CDR3 protein: CASSFGGRGNVAKNIQYF
J gene: TRBJ2-4
V gene: TRBV28

CDR3 protein: CSARDTTGGVEQYF
J gene: TRBJ2-7
V gene: TRBV20-1

CDR3 protein: CASSSTGANNEQYF
J gene: .
V gene: TRBV5-1

CDR3 protein: CASIPLSTSGRGEETQYF
J gene: TRBJ2-5
V gene: TRBV7-9

CDR3 protein: CASSAFRTSGEGTDTQYF
J gene: TRBJ2-3
V gene: TRBV7-8

CDR3 protein: CASRTGGNTEAFF
J gene: TRBJ1-1
V gene: TRBV19

CDR3 protein: CSVDVGFNNEQFF
J gene: .
V gene: TRBV29-1

CDR3 protein: CASSFVEETQYF
J gene: TRBJ2-5
V gene: TRBV12-3/TRBV12-4

CDR3 protein: CASSFLGTSNEQFF
J gene: TRBJ2-1
V gene: TRBV5-1

CDR3 protein: CSAQPPDLRSTQYF
J gene: TRBJ2-3
V gene: TRBV20-1

CDR3 protein: CASSELTGIEDEQYF
J gene: TRBJ2-7
V gene: TRBV7-9

CDR3 protein: CSARLNTDAFF
J gene: TRBJ1-1
V gene: TRBV20-1

CDR3 protein: CASSTPGPLTDTQYF
J gene: TRBJ2-3
V gene: TRBV7-2

CDR3 protein: CASRQDSFNGELFF
J gene: TRBJ2-2
V gene: TRBV12-3/TRBV12-4

CDR3 protein: CASSVLSGASTDTQYF
J gene: TRBJ2-3
V gene: TRBV6-4

CDR3 protein: CASSFGTAQTPGEQFF
J gene: .
V gene: TRBV12-3/TRBV12-4

CDR3 protein: CATSDYGDSRTDTQYF
J gene: TRBJ2-3
V gene: TRBV24-1

CDR3 protein: CSADDRMETQYF
J gene: TRBJ2-5
V gene: TRBV20-1

CDR3 protein: CASLTGSSTDTQYF
J gene: TRBJ2-3
V gene: TRBV13

CDR3 protein: CSVTNGYLETQYF
J gene: TRBJ2-5
V gene: TRBV29-1

CDR3 protein: CASSLVVLAGSSEQYF
J gene: TRBJ2-7
V gene: TRBV5-1

CDR3 protein: CASSSGDFNNEQFF
J gene: TRBJ2-1
V gene: TRBV13

CDR3 protein: CASSLVVAGDHNEQFF
J gene: TRBJ2-1
V gene: TRBV7-9

CDR3 protein: CASNPTGTYEQYF
J gene: TRBJ2-7
V gene: TRBV12-3/TRBV12-4

CDR3 protein: CASSPDYSSYNEQFF
J gene: .
V gene: TRBV12-3/TRBV12-4

CDR3 protein: CAISELAGAPLGTDTQYF
J gene: TRBJ2-3
V gene: TRBV10-3

CDR3 protein: CSGTVAGELFF
J gene: TRBJ2-2
V gene: TRBV29-1

CDR3 protein: CSARVTGELFF
J gene: TRBJ2-2
V gene: TRBV20-1